This T cell receptor (beta chain) was obtained from a study of blood T cell repertoires in COVID-19. Trimming shortened V by 6 bases and J by 3 bases, and 15 bases separated the two germline ends. Germline CDR1 and CDR2: LNHDA and SQIVND (reference sequence). There are 15 residues in the CDR3. Sequenced by immunoSEQ multiplex PCR; TCRdb stores in-frame clones only, minus some. The repertoire holds over 300,000 clones, about 89% seen once, with 1% to 1.5% in the top ten. The chain employs TRBV19 and TRBJ1-5, with D tentatively TRBD1 (5 bases). The sample comprised peripheral blood. The TCR sequence derives from a man aged 35 to 55 with acute or convalescent COVID-19. CDR3 sequence reads: CASRKSGTNNQPQHF. For the CDR3, the DNA is TGTGCCAGTAGAAAATCAGGGACTAACAATCAGCCCCAGCATTTT.